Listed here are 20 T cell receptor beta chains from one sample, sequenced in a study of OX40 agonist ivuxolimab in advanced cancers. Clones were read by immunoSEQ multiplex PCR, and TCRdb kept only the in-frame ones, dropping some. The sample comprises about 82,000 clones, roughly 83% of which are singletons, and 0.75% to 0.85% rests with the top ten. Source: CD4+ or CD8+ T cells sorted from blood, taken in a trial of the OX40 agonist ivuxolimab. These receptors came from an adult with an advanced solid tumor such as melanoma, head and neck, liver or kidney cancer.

The CDR3 protein is CATRDRGLGGYTF. In DNA, the CDR3 is TGTGCCACCAGGGACAGGGGTTTAGGTGGCTACACCTTC. V is TRBV6-6 and J is TRBJ1-2, with TRBD1 matching 10 bases. CDR1 MNHNY and CDR2 SVGAGI come from the germline V gene (reference sequence). Trimming cost V 10 bases and J 7 bases; bases outside gene matches: 9. CDR3 length: 13 residues.

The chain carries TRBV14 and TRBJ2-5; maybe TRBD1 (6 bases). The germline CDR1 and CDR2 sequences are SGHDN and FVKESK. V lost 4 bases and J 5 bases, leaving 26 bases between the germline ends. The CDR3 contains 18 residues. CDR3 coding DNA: TGTGCCAGCAGCCCGTCATATCACAGGGACGGACGGTGGGAGACCCAGTACTTC. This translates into CASSPSYHRDGRWETQYF.

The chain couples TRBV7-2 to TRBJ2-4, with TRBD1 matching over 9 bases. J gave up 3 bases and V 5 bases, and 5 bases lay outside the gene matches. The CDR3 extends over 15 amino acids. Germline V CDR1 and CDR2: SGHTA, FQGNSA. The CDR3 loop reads CASSGQGIGKNIQYF. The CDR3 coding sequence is TGTGCCAGCAGCGGACAGGGGATCGGCAAAAACATTCAGTACTTC.

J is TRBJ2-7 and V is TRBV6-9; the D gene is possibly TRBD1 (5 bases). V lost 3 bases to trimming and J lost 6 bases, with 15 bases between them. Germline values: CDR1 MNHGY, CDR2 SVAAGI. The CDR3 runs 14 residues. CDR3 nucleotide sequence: TGTGCCAGCAGTTACATAGTGCAGGGCGGCGAGCAGTACTTC. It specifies CASSYIVQGGEQYF.

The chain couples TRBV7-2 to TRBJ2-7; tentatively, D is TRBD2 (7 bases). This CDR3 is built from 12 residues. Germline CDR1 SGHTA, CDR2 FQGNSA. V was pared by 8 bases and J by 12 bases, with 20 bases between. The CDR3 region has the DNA TGTGCCAGCGAGGACGTGCGGGGGCGTAGGTACTTC. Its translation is CASEDVRGRRYF.

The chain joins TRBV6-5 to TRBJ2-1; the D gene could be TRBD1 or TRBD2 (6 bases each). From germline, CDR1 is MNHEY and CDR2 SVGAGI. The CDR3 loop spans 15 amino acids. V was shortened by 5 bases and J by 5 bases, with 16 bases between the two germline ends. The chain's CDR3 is CASSAAGGHHNEQFF. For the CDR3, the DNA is TGTGCCAGCAGTGCGGCCGGGGGACACCACAATGAGCAGTTCTTC.

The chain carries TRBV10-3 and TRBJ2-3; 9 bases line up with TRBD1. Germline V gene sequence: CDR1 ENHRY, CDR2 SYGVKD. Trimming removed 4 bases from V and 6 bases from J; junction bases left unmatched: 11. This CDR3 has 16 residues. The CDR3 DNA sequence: TGTGCCATCAGTGCTGGACAGGGGACCTCGTCGGATACGCAGTATTTT. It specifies CAISAGQGTSSDTQYF.

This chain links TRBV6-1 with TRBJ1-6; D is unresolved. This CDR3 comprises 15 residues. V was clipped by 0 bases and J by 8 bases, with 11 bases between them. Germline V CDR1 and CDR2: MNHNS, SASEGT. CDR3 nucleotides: TGTGCCAGCAGTGAAGCTAGGGCTCCGTATTCACCCCTCCACTTT. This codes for CASSEARAPYSPLHF.

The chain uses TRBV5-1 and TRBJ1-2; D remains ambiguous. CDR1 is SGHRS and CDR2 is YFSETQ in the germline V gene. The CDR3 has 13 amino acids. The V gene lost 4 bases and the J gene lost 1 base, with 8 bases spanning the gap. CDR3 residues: CASSIDNNYGYTF. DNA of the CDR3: TGCGCCAGCAGCATAGACAATAACTATGGCTACACCTTC.

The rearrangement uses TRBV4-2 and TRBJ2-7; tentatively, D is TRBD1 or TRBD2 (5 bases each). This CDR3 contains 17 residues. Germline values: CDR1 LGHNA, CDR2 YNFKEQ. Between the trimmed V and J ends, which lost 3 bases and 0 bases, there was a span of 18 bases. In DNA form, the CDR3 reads TGTGCCAGCAGCCACCTCACCGGGACGCAGGTCTCCTACGAGCAGTACTTC. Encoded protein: CASSHLTGTQVSYEQYF.

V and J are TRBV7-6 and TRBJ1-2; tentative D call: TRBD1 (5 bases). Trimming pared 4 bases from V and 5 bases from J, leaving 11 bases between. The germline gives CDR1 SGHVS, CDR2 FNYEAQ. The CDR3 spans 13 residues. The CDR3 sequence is CASSWRDGYGYTF. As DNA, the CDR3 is TGTGCCAGCAGCTGGAGGGACGGATATGGCTACACCTTC.

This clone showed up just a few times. CDR3 DNA: TGTGCCAGCAGACGACAGGATGTCGGGGAGCTGTTTTTT. It specifies CASRRQDVGELFF. V is TRBV2 and J is TRBJ2-2; a possible D gene is TRBD1 (6 bases). The CDR3 runs to 13 residues. The germline gives CDR1 SNHLY, CDR2 FYNNEI. Trimming stripped 6 bases from V and 7 bases from J, with 12 bases between.

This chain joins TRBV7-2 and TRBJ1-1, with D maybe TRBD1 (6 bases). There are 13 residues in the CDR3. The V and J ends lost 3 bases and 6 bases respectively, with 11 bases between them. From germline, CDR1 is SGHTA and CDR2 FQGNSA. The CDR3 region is CASSFPGVPEAFF. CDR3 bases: TGTGCCAGCAGCTTCCCAGGGGTGCCTGAAGCTTTCTTT.

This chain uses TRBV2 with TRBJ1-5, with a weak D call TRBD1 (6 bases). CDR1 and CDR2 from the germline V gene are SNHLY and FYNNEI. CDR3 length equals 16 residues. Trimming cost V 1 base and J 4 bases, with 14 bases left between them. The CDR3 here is CASSEVQGLSNQPQHF. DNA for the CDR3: TGTGCCAGCAGTGAAGTTCAGGGGCTTTCAAATCAGCCCCAGCATTTT.

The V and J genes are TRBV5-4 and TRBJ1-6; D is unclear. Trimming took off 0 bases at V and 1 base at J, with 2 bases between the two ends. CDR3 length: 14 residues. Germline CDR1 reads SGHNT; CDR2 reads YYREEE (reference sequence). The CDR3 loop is CASSLGSYNSPLHF. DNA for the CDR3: TGTGCCAGCAGCTTGGGTTCCTATAATTCACCCCTCCACTTT.

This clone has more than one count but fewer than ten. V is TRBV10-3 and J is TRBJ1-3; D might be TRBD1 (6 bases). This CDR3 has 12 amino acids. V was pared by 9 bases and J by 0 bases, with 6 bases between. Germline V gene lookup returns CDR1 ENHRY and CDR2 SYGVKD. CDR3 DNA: TGTGCCATAGGGGGCTCTGGAAACACCATATATTTT. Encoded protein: CAIGGSGNTIYF.

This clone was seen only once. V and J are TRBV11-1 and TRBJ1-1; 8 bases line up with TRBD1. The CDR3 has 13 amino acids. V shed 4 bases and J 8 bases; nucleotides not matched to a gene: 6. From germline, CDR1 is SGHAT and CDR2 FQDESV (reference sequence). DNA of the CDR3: TGTGCCAGCAGCTGGGACAGGACGACAGAAGCTTTCTTT. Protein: CASSWDRTTEAFF.

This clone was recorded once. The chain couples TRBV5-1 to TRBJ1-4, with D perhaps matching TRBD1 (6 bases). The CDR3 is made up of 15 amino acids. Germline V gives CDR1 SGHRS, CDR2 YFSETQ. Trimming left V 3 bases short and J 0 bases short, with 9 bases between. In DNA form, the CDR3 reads TGCGCCAGCAGCTGGACAGCCGCAACTAATGAAAAACTGTTTTTT. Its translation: CASSWTAATNEKLFF. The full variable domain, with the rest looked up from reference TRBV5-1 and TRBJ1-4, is KAGVTQTPRYLIKTRGQQVTLSCSPISGHRSVSWYQQTPGQGLQFLFEYFSETQRNKGNFPGRFSGRQFSNSRSEMNVSTLELGDSALYLCASSWTAATNEKLFFGSGTQLSVL.

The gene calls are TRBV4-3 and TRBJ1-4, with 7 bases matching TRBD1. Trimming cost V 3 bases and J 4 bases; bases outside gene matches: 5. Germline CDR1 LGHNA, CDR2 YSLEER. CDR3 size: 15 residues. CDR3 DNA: TGCGCCAGCAGCCAGAACAGGGGAAATAATGAAAAACTGTTTTTT. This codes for CASSQNRGNNEKLFF.

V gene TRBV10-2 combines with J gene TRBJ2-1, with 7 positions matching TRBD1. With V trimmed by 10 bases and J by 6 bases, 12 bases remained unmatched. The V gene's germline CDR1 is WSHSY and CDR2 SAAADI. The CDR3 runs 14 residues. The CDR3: CATADRLTGNEQFF. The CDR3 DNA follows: TGCGCCACCGCGGACAGGTTGACGGGCAATGAGCAGTTCTTC.